The source of this TCR beta chain is a study of CD8 T cells in Susac syndrome. At the level of the study: Patients with Susac syndrome who were sequenced included roughly 6 with active disease and eight or nine in remission.

Reverse transcription used roughly 0.45 to 1 ug RNA and random hexamers. Amplification of TCR beta CDR3 by immunoSEQ multiplex PCR spanned 54 Vbeta and 13 Jbeta. TCRdb fed the immunoSEQ multiplex PCR reads into MiXCR, producing one record per CDR3 protein. The sample includes tens of thousands of distinct CDR3 sequences, around 93% of them seen just once. CDR3 length: 13 amino acids. V was cut by 6 bases and J by 3 bases, with 14 bases left in between. The germline V gene encodes CDR1 DFQATT and CDR2 SNEGSKA (reference sequence). The sequenced sample consisted of CD4+ T cells from PBMCs. V is TRBV20-1 and J is TRBJ2-5; D possibly corresponds to TRBD1 (6 bases). This clonotype was sampled from a human donor with Susac syndrome. The CDR3 spells CSAPDRNKETQYF. CDR3 in DNA: TGCAGTGCCCCGGACAGAAATAAAGAGACCCAGTACTTC.